Presented here are 10 T cell receptor beta chains from one specimen sequenced in a study of spatial heterogeneity in lung cancer. From the 5' RACE reads, TCRdb called clonotypes with MiXCR, one entry per CDR3 protein. The sample comprises about 120,000 distinct CDR3 sequences, about 12% of which are singletons, and 16% rests with the top ten. Time point given: blood at routine non-recurrence follow-up after resection. Tumor, nontumor lung or frozen PBMC supplied whole RNA, sequenced without sorting. Sequences were derived from PBMCs, sampled at follow-up. The origin of the receptors is a male donor with early-stage non-small cell lung cancer.

This clonotype was observed at least ten times. The chain is built from TRBV5-1 and TRBJ2-1, with TRBD1 matching 8 bases. The CDR3 sequence is 13 residues long. V was pared by 0 bases and J by 7 bases, with 0 bases of the junction left unmatched. Germline lookup yields CDR1 SGHRS and CDR2 YFSETQ. CDR3 amino acids: CASSLGQGNEQFF. CDR3 DNA sequence: TGCGCCAGCAGCTTGGGACAGGGGAATGAGCAGTTCTTC.

The chain employs TRBV28 and TRBJ1-1; D may be TRBD1 (6 bases). The length of the CDR3 is 14 residues. Looked up from germline, CDR1 is MDHEN and CDR2 is SYDVKM. V was pared by 4 bases and J by 1 base, with 10 bases between. CDR3 loop: CASSSATGNTEAFF. The CDR3 nucleotides read TGTGCCAGCAGTTCGGCGACAGGGAACACTGAAGCTTTCTTT. The whole variable domain, remainder taken from reference TRBV28 and TRBJ1-1, is DVKVTQSSRYLVKRTGEKVFLECVQDMDHENMFWYRQDPGLGLRLIYFSYDVKMKEKGDIPEGYSVSREKKERFSLILESASTNQTSMYLCASSSATGNTEAFFGQGTRLTVV.

This clonotype was detected a few times. The chain has TRBV28 and TRBJ2-5; D is perhaps TRBD1 (5 bases). The CDR3 length is 16 residues. V was pared by 4 bases and J by 6 bases, with 21 bases between. Germline V gene data show CDR1 as MDHEN and CDR2 as SYDVKM. The CDR3 coding sequence is TGTGCCAGCAGTTCGTCCGTCGGACAAGTGCGGAAGACCCAGTACTTC. This gives the protein CASSSSVGQVRKTQYF. Variable domain in full (rest from reference TRBV28 and TRBJ2-5): DVKVTQSSRYLVKRTGEKVFLECVQDMDHENMFWYRQDPGLGLRLIYFSYDVKMKEKGDIPEGYSVSREKKERFSLILESASTNQTSMYLCASSSSVGQVRKTQYFGPGTRLLVL.

In this sample, this clonotype turned up many times. V and J are TRBV20-1 and TRBJ1-5, with 10 positions matching TRBD1. Germline V CDR1 and CDR2: DFQATT, SNEGSKA (reference sequence). The length of the CDR3 is 17 residues. V shed 5 bases and J 1 base; nucleotides not matched to a gene: 11. CDR3 region: CSAPPPGTGASNQPQHF. CDR3 DNA sequence: TGCAGTGCTCCCCCTCCCGGGACAGGGGCCAGCAATCAGCCCCAGCATTTT.

In its sample, this clonotype was seen a few times. This rearrangement joins TRBV10-3 to TRBJ1-5; 9 positions agree with TRBD1. The CDR3 contains 15 residues. Germline V gives CDR1 ENHRY, CDR2 SYGVKD. After removal of 6 bases from V and 1 base from J, the junction contained 4 bases not matched to a gene. CDR3 nucleotides: TGTGCCATCAGGGGGGACAGGGAAAGCAATCAGCCCCAGCATTTT. Translated: CAIRGDRESNQPQHF.

This rearrangement joins TRBV24-1 to TRBJ1-2; 8 bases are a match to TRBD1. CDR1 and CDR2 (germline): KGHDR, SFDVKD. The CDR3 has 14 residues. Trimming at V came to 4 bases and at J to 8 bases, leaving 8 bases not matched to a gene. CDR3 coding DNA: TGTGCCACCAGTGACCCGGACAGGGAAGAAGGCTACACCTTC. This encodes CATSDPDREEGYTF.

The V gene is TRBV14, the J gene TRBJ1-2; the D is unclear. In germline, CDR1 is SGHDN, CDR2 FVKESK. The CDR3 length is 12 residues. Trimming took 4 bases from V and 4 from J, leaving 7 bases between them. This CDR3 is CASSRSVYGYTF. DNA for the CDR3: TGTGCCAGCAGCCGGTCGGTCTATGGCTACACCTTC.

The chain carries TRBV18 and TRBJ2-3; 10 nucleotides agree with TRBD2. The germline V gene encodes CDR1 KGHSH and CDR2 LQKENI. This CDR3 is 17 amino acids long. The junction had 14 bases not matched to a gene; V was cut back by 6 bases and J by 5 bases. The CDR3 loop is CASSPSTQRGGQDTQYF. Here the CDR3 DNA reads TGTGCCAGCTCCCCCTCCACCCAGCGGGGGGGCCAAGATACGCAGTATTTT.

This clonotype was seen many times. The chain recombines TRBV4-3 with TRBJ1-1; 8 bases match TRBD1. In germline, CDR1 is LGHNA, CDR2 YSLEER. The CDR3 covers 14 residues. With V trimmed by 0 bases and J by 5 bases, 2 bases remained unmatched. The CDR3 here is CASSQDQGATEAFF. CDR3 nucleotide sequence: TGCGCCAGCAGCCAAGACCAGGGGGCAACTGAAGCTTTCTTT.

This chain uses TRBV9 with TRBJ2-3; 8 bases agree with TRBD1. The CDR3 has 16 amino acids. Germline CDR1 and CDR2: SGDLS and YYNGEE. Trimming removed 2 bases from V and 4 bases from J; junction bases left unmatched: 9. CDR3 sequence: CASSVATMTGADTQYF. CDR3 sequence (DNA): TGTGCCAGCAGCGTTGCGACCATGACAGGGGCAGATACGCAGTATTTT. The full variable domain, its missing parts supplied by reference TRBV9 and TRBJ2-3, is DSGVTQTPKHLITATGQRVTLRCSPRSGDLSVYWYQQSLDQGLQFLIQYYNGEERAKGNILERFSAQQFPDLHSELNLSSLELGDSALYFCASSVATMTGADTQYFGPGTRLTVL.